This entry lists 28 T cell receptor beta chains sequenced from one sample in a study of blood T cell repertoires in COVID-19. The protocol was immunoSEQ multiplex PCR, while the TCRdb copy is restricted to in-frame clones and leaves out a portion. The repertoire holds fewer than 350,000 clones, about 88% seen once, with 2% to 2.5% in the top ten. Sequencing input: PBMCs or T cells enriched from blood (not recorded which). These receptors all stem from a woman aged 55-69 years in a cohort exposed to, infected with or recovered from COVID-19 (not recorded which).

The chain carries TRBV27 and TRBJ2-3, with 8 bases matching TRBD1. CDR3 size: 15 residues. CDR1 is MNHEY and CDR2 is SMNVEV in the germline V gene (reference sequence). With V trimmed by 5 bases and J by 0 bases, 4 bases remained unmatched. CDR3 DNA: TGTGCCAGCAGTACTTGGACAGGGAGCACAGATACGCAGTATTTT. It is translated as CASSTWTGSTDTQYF.

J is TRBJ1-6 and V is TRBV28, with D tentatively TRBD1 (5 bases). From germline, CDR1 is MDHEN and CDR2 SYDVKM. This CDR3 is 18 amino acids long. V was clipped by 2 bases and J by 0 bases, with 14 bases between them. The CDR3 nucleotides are TGTGCCAGCAGTTTACGGGGGTGGGGGACCTCCTATAATTCACCCCTCCACTTT. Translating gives CASSLRGWGTSYNSPLHF.

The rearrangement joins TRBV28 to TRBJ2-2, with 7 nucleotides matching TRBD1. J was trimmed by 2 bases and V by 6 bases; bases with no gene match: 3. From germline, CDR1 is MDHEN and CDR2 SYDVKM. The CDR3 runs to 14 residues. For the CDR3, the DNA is TGTGCCAGCAGCGGGACAGATAACACCGGGGAGCTGTTTTTT. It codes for CASSGTDNTGELFF.

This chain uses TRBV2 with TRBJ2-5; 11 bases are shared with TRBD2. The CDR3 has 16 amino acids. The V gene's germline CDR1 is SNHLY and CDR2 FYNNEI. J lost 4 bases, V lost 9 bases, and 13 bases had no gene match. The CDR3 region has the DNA TGTGCCAGTCTAGCGGACTTAGCGGGAGGGGGAGAGACCCAGTACTTC. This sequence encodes CASLADLAGGGETQYF.

The CDR3 is CASSPGLGEGWAEAFF. As DNA, the CDR3 is TGTGCCAGCTCACCAGGCTTGGGAGAGGGTTGGGCTGAAGCTTTCTTT. This chain joins TRBV18 and TRBJ1-1, with D uncertain. CDR3 size: 16 residues. Germline V gene sequence: CDR1 KGHSH, CDR2 LQKENI. Deletions cut 2 bases from V and 6 bases from J, with 19 bases between. The full variable domain, its missing parts supplied by reference TRBV18 and TRBJ1-1, is NAGVMQNPRHLVRRRGQEARLRCSPMKGHSHVYWYRQLPEEGLKFMVYLQKENIIDESGMPKERFSAEFPKEGPSILRIQQVVRGDSAAYFCASSPGLGEGWAEAFFGQGTRLTVV.

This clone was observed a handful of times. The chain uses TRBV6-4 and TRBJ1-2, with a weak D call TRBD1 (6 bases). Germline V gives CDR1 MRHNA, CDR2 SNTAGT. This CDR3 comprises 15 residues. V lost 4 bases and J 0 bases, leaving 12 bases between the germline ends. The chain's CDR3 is CASSAGTLANYGYTF. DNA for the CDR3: TGTGCCAGCAGTGCGGGGACACTTGCTAACTATGGCTACACCTTC.

The CDR3 nucleotides are TGTGCCAGCAGCTTAGTTGCGACAGGGGGTTCTAATTCACCCCTCCACTTT. Translation gives CASSLVATGGSNSPLHF. The chain links TRBV7-6 to TRBJ1-6; the match to TRBD1 covers 9 bases. Germline lookup yields CDR1 SGHVS and CDR2 FNYEAQ. J gave up 6 bases and V 1 base, and 7 bases lay outside the gene matches. The CDR3 is 17 amino acids. Using reference TRBV7-6 and TRBJ1-6 for the parts outside the CDR3, the full variable domain is GAGVSQSPRYKVTKRGQDVALRCDPISGHVSLYWYRQALGQGPEFLTYFNYEAQQDKSGLPNDRFSAERPEGSISTLTIQRTEQRDSAMYRCASSLVATGGSNSPLHFGNGTRLTVT.

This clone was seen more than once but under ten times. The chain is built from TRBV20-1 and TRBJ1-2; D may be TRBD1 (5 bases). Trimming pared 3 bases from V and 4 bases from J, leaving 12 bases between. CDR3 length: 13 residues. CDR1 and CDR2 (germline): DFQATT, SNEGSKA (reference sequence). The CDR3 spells CSASKGNIYGYTF. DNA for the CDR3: TGCAGTGCTAGTAAGGGGAACATCTATGGCTACACCTTC.

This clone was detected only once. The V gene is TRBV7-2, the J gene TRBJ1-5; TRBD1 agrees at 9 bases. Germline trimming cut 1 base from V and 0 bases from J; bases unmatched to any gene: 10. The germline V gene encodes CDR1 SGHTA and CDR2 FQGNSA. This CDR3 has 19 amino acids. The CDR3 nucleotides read TGTGCCAGCAGCTTAGGCCTAGGACAGGGGCTTTATAGCAATCAGCCCCAGCATTTT. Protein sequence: CASSLGLGQGLYSNQPQHF.

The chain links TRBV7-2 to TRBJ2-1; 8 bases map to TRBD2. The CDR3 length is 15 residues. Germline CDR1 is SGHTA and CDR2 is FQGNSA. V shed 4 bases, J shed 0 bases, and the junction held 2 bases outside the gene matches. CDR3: CASSSTSGSYNEQFF. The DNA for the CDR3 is TGTGCCAGCAGCTCCACTAGCGGCTCCTACAATGAGCAGTTCTTC.

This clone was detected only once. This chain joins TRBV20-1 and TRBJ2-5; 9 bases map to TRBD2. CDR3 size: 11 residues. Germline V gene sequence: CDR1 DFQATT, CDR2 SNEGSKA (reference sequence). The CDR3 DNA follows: TGCATCTGCGGGGGGGCAGAGACCCAGTACTTC. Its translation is CICGGAETQYF.

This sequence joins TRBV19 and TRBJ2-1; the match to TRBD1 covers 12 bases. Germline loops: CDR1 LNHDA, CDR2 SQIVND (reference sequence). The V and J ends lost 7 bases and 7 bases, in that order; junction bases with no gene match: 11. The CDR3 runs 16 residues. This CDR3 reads CASTPAGTGGWNEQFF. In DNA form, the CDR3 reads TGTGCCAGTACCCCGGCCGGGACAGGGGGCTGGAATGAGCAGTTCTTC.

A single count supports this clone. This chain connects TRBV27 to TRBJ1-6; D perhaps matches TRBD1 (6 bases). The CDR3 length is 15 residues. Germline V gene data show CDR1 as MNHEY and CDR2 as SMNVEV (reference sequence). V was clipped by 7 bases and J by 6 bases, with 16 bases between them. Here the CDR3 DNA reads TGTGCCAGCACCTTAGGGGGGGTCTTTAATTCACCCCTCCACTTT. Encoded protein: CASTLGGVFNSPLHF.

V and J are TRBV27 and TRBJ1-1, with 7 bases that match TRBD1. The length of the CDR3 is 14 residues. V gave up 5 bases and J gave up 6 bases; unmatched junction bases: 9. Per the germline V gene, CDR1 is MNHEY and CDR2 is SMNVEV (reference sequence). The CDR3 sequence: CASSLQGGWAEAFF. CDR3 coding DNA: TGTGCCAGCAGTCTCCAGGGGGGATGGGCTGAAGCTTTCTTT.

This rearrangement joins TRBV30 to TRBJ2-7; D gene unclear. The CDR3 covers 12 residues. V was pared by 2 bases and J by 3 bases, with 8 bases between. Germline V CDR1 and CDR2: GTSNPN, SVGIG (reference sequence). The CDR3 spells CAWSRRSYEQYF. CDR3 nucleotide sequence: TGTGCCTGGAGTAGGAGAAGCTACGAGCAGTACTTC.

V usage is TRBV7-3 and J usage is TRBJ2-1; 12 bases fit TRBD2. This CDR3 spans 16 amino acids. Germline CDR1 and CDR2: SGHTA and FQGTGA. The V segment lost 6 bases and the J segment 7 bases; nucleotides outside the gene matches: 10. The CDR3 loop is CASSLGLAGGENEQFF. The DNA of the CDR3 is TGTGCCAGCAGTTTAGGGCTAGCGGGAGGGGAGAATGAGCAGTTCTTC.

CDR3 region: CARSLDISSYNEQFF. The CDR3 bases are TGTGCCAGAAGCTTGGATATCAGCTCCTACAATGAGCAGTTCTTC. The chain employs TRBV5-3 and TRBJ2-1; D gene uncertain. TRBV5-3 falls under the ORF class, with uncertain function. V lost 0 bases and J 0 bases, leaving 7 bases between the germline ends. This CDR3 region has 15 residues.

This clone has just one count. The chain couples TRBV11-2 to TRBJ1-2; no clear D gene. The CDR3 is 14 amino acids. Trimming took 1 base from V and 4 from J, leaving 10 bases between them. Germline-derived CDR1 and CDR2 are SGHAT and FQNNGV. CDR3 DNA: TGTGCCAGCAGCTTAGGTGGCGGCTTCTATGGCTACACCTTC. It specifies CASSLGGGFYGYTF.

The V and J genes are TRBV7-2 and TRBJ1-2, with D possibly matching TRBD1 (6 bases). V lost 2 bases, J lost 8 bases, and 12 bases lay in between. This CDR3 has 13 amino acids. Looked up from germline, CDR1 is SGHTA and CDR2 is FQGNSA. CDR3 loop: CASSLHQQGGYTF. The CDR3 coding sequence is TGTGCCAGCAGCTTACACCAACAGGGCGGCTACACCTTC.

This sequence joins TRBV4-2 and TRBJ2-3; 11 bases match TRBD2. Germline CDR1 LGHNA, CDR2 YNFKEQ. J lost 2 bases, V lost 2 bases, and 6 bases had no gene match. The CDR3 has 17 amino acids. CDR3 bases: TGTGCCAGCAGCCAACAACTAGCGGGAGTTCCCACAGATACGCAGTATTTT. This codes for CASSQQLAGVPTDTQYF.

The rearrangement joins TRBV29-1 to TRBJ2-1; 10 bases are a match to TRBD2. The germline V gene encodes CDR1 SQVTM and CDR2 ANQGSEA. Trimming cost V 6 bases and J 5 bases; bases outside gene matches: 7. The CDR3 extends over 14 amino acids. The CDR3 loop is CSVGLLAGDNEQFF. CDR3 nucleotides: TGCAGCGTGGGTCTCCTAGCGGGGGACAATGAGCAGTTCTTC.

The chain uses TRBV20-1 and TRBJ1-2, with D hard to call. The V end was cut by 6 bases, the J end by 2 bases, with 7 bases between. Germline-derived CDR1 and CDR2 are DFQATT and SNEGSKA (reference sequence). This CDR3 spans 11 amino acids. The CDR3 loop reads CSATVNYGYTF. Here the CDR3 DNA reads TGCAGTGCAACAGTCAACTATGGCTACACCTTC.

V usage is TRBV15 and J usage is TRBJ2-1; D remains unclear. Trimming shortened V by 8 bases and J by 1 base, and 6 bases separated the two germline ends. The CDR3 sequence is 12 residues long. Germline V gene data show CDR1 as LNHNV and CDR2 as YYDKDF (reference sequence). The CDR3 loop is CATAQSYNEQFF. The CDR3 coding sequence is TGTGCCACCGCCCAGTCCTACAATGAGCAGTTCTTC. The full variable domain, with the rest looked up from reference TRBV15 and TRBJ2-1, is DAMVIQNPRYQVTQFGKPVTLSCSQTLNHNVMYWYQQKSSQAPKLLFHYYDKDFNNEADTPDNFQSRRPNTSFCFLDIRSPGLGDTAMYLCATAQSYNEQFFGPGTRLTVL.

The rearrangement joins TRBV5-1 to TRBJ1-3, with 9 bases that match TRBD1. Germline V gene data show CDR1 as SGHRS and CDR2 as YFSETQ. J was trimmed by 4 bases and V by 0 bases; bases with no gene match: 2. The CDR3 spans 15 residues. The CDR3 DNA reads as TGCGCCAGCAGCTTGGGACAGGGGGAAGGAAACACCATATATTTT. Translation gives CASSLGQGEGNTIYF.

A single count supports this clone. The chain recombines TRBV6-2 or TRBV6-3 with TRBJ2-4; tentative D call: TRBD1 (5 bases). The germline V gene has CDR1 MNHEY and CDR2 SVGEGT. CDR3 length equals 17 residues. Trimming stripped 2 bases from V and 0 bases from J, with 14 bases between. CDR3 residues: CASSYEQDILAKNIQYF. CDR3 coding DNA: TGTGCCAGCAGTTACGAACAGGATATTCTAGCCAAAAACATTCAGTACTTC.

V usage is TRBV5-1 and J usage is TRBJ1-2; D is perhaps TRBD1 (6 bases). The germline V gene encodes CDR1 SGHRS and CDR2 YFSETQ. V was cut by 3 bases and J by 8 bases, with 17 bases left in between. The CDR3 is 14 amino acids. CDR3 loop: CASSSRPGDRGYTF. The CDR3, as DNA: TGCGCCAGCAGCTCCCGGCCAGGGGATAGGGGCTACACCTTC.

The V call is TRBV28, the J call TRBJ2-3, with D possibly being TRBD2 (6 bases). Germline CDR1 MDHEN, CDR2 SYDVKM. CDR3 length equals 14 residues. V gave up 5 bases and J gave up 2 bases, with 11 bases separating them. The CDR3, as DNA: TGTGCCAGCAGTCGCGGAGGGTCCACAGATACGCAGTATTTT. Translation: CASSRGGSTDTQYF. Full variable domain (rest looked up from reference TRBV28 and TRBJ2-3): DVKVTQSSRYLVKRTGEKVFLECVQDMDHENMFWYRQDPGLGLRLIYFSYDVKMKEKGDIPEGYSVSREKKERFSLILESASTNQTSMYLCASSRGGSTDTQYFGPGTRLTVL.

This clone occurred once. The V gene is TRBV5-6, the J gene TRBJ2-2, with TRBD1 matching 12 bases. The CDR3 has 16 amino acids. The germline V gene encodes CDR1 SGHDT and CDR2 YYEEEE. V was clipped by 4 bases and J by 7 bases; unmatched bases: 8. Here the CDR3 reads CASSRQGTGGGGELFF. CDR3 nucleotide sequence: TGTGCCAGCAGCCGCCAGGGGACAGGGGGCGGCGGGGAGCTGTTTTTT.